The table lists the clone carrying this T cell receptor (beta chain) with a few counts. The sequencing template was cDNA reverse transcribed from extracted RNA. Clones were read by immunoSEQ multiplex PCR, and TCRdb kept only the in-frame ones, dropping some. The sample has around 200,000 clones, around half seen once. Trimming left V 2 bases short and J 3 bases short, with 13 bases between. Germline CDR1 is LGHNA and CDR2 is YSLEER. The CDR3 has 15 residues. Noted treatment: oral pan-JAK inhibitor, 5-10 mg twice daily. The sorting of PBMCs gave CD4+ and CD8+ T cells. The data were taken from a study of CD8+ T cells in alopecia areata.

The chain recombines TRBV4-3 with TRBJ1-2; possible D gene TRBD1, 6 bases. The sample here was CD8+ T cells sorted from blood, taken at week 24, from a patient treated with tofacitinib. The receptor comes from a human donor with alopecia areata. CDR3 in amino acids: CASSQNWGRHYGYTF. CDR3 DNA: TGCGCCAGCAGCCAAAATTGGGGGCGGCACTATGGCTACACCTTC.